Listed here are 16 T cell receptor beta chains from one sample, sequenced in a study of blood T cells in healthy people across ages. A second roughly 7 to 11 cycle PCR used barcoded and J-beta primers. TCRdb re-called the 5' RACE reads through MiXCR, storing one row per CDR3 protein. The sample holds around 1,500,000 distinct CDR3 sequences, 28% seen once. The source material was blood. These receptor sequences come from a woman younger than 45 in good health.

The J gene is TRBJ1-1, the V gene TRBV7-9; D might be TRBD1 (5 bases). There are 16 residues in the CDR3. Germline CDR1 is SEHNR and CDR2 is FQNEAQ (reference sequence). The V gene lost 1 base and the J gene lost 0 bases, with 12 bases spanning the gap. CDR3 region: CASSLGAGRVNTEAFF. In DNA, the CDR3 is TGTGCCAGCAGCTTAGGCGCCGGCAGGGTGAACACTGAAGCTTTCTTT.

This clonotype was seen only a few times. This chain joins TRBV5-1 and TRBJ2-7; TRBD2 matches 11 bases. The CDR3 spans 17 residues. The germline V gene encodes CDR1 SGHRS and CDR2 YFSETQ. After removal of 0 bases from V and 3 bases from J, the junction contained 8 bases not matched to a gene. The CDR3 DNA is TGCGCCAGCAGCTTGGTCCGTGGGACTAGCGGATTCTACGAGCAGTACTTC. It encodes CASSLVRGTSGFYEQYF.

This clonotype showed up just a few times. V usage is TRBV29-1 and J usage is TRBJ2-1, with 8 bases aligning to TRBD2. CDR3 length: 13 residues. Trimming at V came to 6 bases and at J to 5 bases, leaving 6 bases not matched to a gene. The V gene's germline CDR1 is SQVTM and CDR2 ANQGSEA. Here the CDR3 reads CSVPGLGHNEQFF. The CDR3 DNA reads TGCAGCGTCCCGGGACTAGGCCACAATGAGCAGTTCTTC.

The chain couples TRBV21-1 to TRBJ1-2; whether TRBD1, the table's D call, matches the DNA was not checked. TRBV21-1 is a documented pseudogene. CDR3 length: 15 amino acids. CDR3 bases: TGTGCCAGCAGCAGGCCTGGACATTCTAACTATGGCTACACCTTC. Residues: CASSRPGHSNYGYTF.

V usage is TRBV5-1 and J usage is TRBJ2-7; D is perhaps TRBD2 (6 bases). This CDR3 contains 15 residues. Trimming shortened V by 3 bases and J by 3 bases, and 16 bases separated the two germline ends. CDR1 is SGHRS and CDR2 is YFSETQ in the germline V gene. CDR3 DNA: TGCGCCAGCAGCTCCCGGTCGGGGGAAATCTACGAGCAGTACTTC. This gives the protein CASSSRSGEIYEQYF.

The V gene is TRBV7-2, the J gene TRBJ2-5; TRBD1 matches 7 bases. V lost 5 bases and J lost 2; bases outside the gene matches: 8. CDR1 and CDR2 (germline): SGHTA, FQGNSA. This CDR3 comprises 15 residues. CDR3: CASSRNRDRQETQYF. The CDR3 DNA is TGTGCCAGCAGCCGCAATAGGGACAGACAAGAGACCCAGTACTTC.

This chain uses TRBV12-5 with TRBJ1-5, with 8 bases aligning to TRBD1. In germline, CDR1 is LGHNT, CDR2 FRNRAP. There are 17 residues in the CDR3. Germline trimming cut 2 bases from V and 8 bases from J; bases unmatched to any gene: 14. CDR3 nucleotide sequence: TGTGCTAGTGGTTTGACTCGGACAGGGTCCGGTGGCGAGCCCCAGCATTTT. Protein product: CASGLTRTGSGGEPQHF. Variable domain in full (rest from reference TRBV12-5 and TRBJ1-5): DARVTQTPRHKVTEMGQEVTMRCQPILGHNTVFWYRQTMMQGLELLAYFRNRAPLDDSGMPKDRFSAEMPDATLATLKIQPSEPRDSAVYFCASGLTRTGSGGEPQHFGDGTRLSIL.

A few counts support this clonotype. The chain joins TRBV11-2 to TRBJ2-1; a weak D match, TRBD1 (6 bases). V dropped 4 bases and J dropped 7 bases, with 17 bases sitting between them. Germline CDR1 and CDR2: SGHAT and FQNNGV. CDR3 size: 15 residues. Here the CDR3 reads CASSSGTSSGNEQFF. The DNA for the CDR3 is TGTGCCAGCAGCTCTGGGACATCCTCGGGGAATGAGCAGTTCTTC.

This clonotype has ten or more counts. This CDR3 reads CASSFGPSVSYEQYF. The CDR3 DNA is TGTGCCAGCAGCTTTGGCCCTAGCGTTTCCTACGAGCAGTACTTC. The chain has TRBV5-5 and TRBJ2-7; D may be TRBD2 (6 bases). The germline V gene has CDR1 SGHKS and CDR2 YYEKEE (reference sequence). The CDR3 length is 15 residues. Trimming left V 2 bases short and J 1 base short, with 13 bases between.

The CDR3 spells CSAPYPGHDTEAFF. CDR3 sequence (DNA): TGCAGTGCCCCCTACCCGGGACACGACACTGAAGCTTTCTTT. This sequence joins TRBV20-1 and TRBJ1-1; tentatively, D is TRBD1 (6 bases). The V end lost 6 bases, the J end lost 3 bases, and 17 bases lay between the germline ends. The length of the CDR3 is 14 residues. Per germline, CDR1 DFQATT and CDR2 SNEGSKA (reference sequence).

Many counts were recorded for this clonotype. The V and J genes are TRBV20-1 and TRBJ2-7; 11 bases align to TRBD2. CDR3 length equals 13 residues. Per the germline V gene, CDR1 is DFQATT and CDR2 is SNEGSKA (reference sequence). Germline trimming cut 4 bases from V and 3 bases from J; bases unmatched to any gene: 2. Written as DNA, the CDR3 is TGCAGTGCTACCACTAGCGGGAGCTACGAGCAGTACTTC. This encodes CSATTSGSYEQYF.

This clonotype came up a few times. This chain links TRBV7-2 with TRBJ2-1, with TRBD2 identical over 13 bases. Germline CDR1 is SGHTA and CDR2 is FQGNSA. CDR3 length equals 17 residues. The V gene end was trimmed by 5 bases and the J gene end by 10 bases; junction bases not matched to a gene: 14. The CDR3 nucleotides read TGTGCCAGCAGCCCGCCGGGACTAGCGGGGCCCGCCTACGAGCAGTTCTTC. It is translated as CASSPPGLAGPAYEQFF.

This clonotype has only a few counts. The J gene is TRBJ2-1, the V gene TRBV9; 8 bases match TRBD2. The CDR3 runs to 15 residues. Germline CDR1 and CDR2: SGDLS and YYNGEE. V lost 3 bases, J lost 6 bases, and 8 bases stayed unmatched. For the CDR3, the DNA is TGTGCCAGCAGCGCCGGGGGGGCCAGCGGCAATGAGCAGTTCTTC. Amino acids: CASSAGGASGNEQFF.

CDR3 amino acids: CASSPRLASGIDTQYF. The CDR3 bases are TGTGCCAGCAGCCCCCGCCTGGCTAGCGGGATAGATACGCAGTATTTT. The V call is TRBV9, the J call TRBJ2-3; 9 nucleotides align to TRBD2. Germline V gene data show CDR1 as SGDLS and CDR2 as YYNGEE. The CDR3 extends over 16 amino acids. V dropped 4 bases and J dropped 5; count of bases not matched to a gene: 11.

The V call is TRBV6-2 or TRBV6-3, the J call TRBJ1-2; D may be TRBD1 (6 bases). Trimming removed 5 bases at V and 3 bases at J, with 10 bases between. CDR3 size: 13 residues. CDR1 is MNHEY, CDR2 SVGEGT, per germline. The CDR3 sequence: CASSNGQHYGYTF. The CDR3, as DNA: TGTGCCAGCAGTAACGGACAGCACTATGGCTACACCTTC.

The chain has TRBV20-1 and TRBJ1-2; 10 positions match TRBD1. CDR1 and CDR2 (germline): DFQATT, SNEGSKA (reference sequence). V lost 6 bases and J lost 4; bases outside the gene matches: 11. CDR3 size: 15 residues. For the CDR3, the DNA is TGCAGTGCGCCGGGACAGGGGAGTCCCTTCTATGGCTACACCTTC. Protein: CSAPGQGSPFYGYTF.